This T cell receptor beta chain appears in the sequencing data of a study of T cells in Graves' hyperthyroidism and ophthalmopathy. General study results and limits: Most clonotypes that expanded in the thyroid above 0.001 also showed up in blood. Stable hyperthyroidism was told apart from ophthalmopathy by a model built on 13 V-J features.

This CDR3 contains 17 residues. Germline V gene sequence: CDR1 LNHDA, CDR2 SQIVND (reference sequence). The ends lost 6 bases at V and 5 bases at J; junction bases unmatched: 10. Initially, at the first diagnosis of hyperthyroidism and before any ophthalmopathy symptoms, blood was sampled. This clonotype was detected many times. Its antigen is not known. From RNA transcripts, TCR beta CDR3 regions were amplified. RT-PCR in the first round (using the HTBI primer set) targeted the TCR CDR3. TCRdb reanalysed the multiplex PCR reads using MiXCR and keeps one entry per CDR3 protein. The sample gives 250,000 to 300,000 distinct CDR3 sequences, roughly 14% of which show up once; roughly 13% is in the top ten.

The chain combines TRBV19 with TRBJ2-1; 13 nucleotides match TRBD2. This clonotype originated in a middle-aged woman with Graves' hyperthyroidism that later progressed to Graves' ophthalmopathy. The sample taken for sequencing was blood. CDR3 protein: CASRPGLAGLRNNEQFF. The CDR3 coding sequence is TGTGCCAGTAGGCCGGGACTAGCGGGGCTAAGGAACAATGAGCAGTTCTTC.